This T cell receptor (beta chain) originates from a study of OX40 agonist ivuxolimab in advanced cancers. Study details: Ivuxolimab is a fully human IgG2 antibody that activates OX40 (CD134). Patients were under 90% male with ages roughly 23 to 79, mean 60. Study results and limitations: Among patients with partial responses at 0.1-3.0 mg/kg, clonal expansion was among the lowest. Nonresponders, in some cases, also had low normalized T-cell clonal expansion.

Libraries were prepared by immunoSEQ multiplex PCR; TCRdb keeps only in-frame clonotypes and omits some of them. The table records over 75,000 clones, around 90% of them present only once. A note on this clone: What it binds is not known.

This CDR3 contains 13 residues. Deletions cut 2 bases from V and 6 bases from J, with 11 bases between. Per germline, CDR1 SNHLY and CDR2 FYNNEI. This sequence joins TRBV2 and TRBJ2-7; the D gene could be TRBD1 or TRBD2 (5 bases each). Sequences were derived from CD4+ or CD8+ T cells sorted from blood, sampled in a trial of the OX40 agonist ivuxolimab. The origin of this receptor is an adult with an advanced solid tumor such as melanoma, head and neck, liver or kidney cancer. CDR3 DNA: TGTGCCAGCAGTGAATATAGGGGAGCCGAGCAGTACTTC. It specifies CASSEYRGAEQYF. Full variable domain (outside the CDR3, taken from reference TRBV2 and TRBJ2-7): EPEVTQTPSHQVTQMGQEVILRCVPISNHLYFYWYRQILGQKVEFLVSFYNNEISEKSEIFDDQFSVERPDGSNFTLKIRSTKLEDSAMYFCASSEYRGAEQYFGPGTRLTVT.